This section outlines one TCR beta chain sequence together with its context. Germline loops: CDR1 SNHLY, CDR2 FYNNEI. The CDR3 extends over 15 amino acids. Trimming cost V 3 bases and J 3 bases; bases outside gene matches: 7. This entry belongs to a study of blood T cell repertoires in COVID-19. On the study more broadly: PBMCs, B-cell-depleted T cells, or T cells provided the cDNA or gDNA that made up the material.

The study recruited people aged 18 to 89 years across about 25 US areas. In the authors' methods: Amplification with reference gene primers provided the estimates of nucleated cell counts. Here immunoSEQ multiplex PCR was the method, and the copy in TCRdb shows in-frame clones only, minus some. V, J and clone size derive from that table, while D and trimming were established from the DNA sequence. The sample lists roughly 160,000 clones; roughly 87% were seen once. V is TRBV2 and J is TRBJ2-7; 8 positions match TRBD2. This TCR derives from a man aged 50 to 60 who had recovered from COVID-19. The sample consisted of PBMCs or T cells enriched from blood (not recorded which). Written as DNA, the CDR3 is TGTGCCAGCAGTGAGGATCGGACTAGCTTCTACGAGCAGTACTTC. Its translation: CASSEDRTSFYEQYF.